A single sample gave rise to the 24 T cell receptor beta chains below, sequenced in a study of blood T cell repertoires in COVID-19. The assay was immunoSEQ multiplex PCR, and TCRdb's table has in-frame clones only and misses some. This repertoire shows 200,000 to 250,000 clones, about 87% found once; its top ten account for 6% to 9%. The sample taken for sequencing was peripheral blood. Source of these receptors: a woman aged 70-85 years with active or convalescent COVID-19.

This chain links TRBV5-8 with TRBJ1-1; 8 bases are shared with TRBD1. Trimming removed 0 bases from V and 6 bases from J; junction bases left unmatched: 4. The germline CDR1 and CDR2 sequences are SGHTS and YDEGEE. The CDR3 has 14 residues. This CDR3 reads CASSLVQGVAEAFF. CDR3 coding DNA: TGTGCCAGCAGCTTGGTACAGGGGGTAGCTGAAGCTTTCTTT.

The chain couples TRBV5-4 to TRBJ2-5; TRBD2 aligns across 7 bases. This CDR3 has 15 residues. Germline V gives CDR1 SGHNT, CDR2 YYREEE (reference sequence). After removal of 0 bases from V and 5 bases from J, the junction contained 7 bases not matched to a gene. CDR3 sequence (DNA): TGTGCCAGCAGCTTGGGGACTAGGCTCGGGGAGACCCAGTACTTC. This codes for CASSLGTRLGETQYF.

The chain has TRBV11-2 and TRBJ1-3, with D unresolved. V lost 4 bases and J lost 0, with 7 bases in between. Germline V gene lookup returns CDR1 SGHAT and CDR2 FQNNGV. The CDR3 runs 14 residues. CDR3 amino acids: CASSSTVSGNTIYF. The CDR3 DNA is TGTGCCAGCAGCTCGACTGTCTCTGGAAACACCATATATTTT.

The V and J genes are TRBV3-1 (or the pseudogene TRBV3-2) and TRBJ2-1; 7 positions agree with TRBD2. Trimming removed 1 base from V and 5 bases from J; junction bases left unmatched: 2. CDR3 length equals 14 residues. Germline CDR1 reads LGHDT; CDR2 reads YNNKEL (reference sequence). Here the CDR3 reads CASSQGGGDNEQFF. Here the CDR3 DNA reads TGTGCCAGCAGCCAAGGCGGGGGTGACAATGAGCAGTTCTTC.

V and J are TRBV11-2 and TRBJ1-5; D is uncertain. Deletions cut 6 bases from V and 1 base from J, with 10 bases between. Per the germline V gene, CDR1 is SGHAT and CDR2 is FQNNGV. The CDR3 runs 14 residues. The CDR3 region has the DNA TGTGCCAGCAGTCCGTTCCGGAGCAATCAGCCCCAGCATTTT. It codes for CASSPFRSNQPQHF.

The chain is built from TRBV5-8 and TRBJ1-1; a weak D match, TRBD1 (6 bases). V lost 1 base and J lost 2, with 12 bases in between. The germline V gene has CDR1 SGHTS and CDR2 YDEGEE. The CDR3 extends over 15 amino acids. CDR3 sequence: CASSLNPQGNTEAFF. The CDR3 DNA is TGTGCCAGCAGCTTGAATCCACAGGGAAACACTGAAGCTTTCTTT. The variable domain in full, with the rest retrieved from reference TRBV5-8 and TRBJ1-1, is EAGVTQSPTHLIKTRGQQATLRCSPISGHTSVYWYQQALGLGLQFLLWYDEGEERNRGNFPPRFSGRQFPNYSSELNVNALELEDSALYLCASSLNPQGNTEAFFGQGTRLTVV.

This clone came up a few times. The chain joins TRBV6-5 to TRBJ1-2; no firm D call. V was pared by 6 bases and J by 5 bases, with 10 bases between. The CDR3 has 12 residues. Germline CDR1 is MNHEY and CDR2 is SVGAGI. The CDR3 DNA reads TGTGCCAGCAGCCGAACGGAGTATGGCTACACCTTC. It codes for CASSRTEYGYTF.

V and J are TRBV27 and TRBJ1-4, with TRBD1 matching 12 bases. J gave up 11 bases and V 6 bases, and 7 bases lay outside the gene matches. The CDR3 length is 14 residues. CDR1 is MNHEY and CDR2 is SMNVEV in the germline V gene (reference sequence). CDR3 in amino acids: CASRPGQGANKLFF. The DNA for the CDR3 is TGTGCCAGCAGGCCGGGACAGGGGGCTAACAAACTGTTTTTT.

The genes are TRBV5-8 and TRBJ1-2, with 9 bases matching TRBD1. The germline V gene has CDR1 SGHTS and CDR2 YDEGEE. Trimming cost V 3 bases and J 8 bases; bases outside gene matches: 5. This CDR3 spans 13 amino acids. The CDR3 DNA sequence: TGTGCCAGCAGCTGGACAGGGGCAAGAGGCTACACCTTC. Translation: CASSWTGARGYTF.

The chain has TRBV2 and TRBJ2-5; D possibly corresponds to TRBD2 (5 bases). The CDR3 contains 17 residues. Germline values: CDR1 SNHLY, CDR2 FYNNEI. Trimming removed 3 bases from V and 2 bases from J, with 19 bases in between. For the CDR3, the DNA is TGTGCCAGCAGTGATCAACCCCGGGTCCGGGAACAAGAGACCCAGTACTTC. This codes for CASSDQPRVREQETQYF. The entire variable domain, with the rest obtained from reference TRBV2 and TRBJ2-5, is as follows: EPEVTQTPSHQVTQMGQEVILRCVPISNHLYFYWYRQILGQKVEFLVSFYNNEISEKSEIFDDQFSVERPDGSNFTLKIRSTKLEDSAMYFCASSDQPRVREQETQYFGPGTRLLVL.

This clone has only one observation. This CDR3 is CASSNGGSGIYEQYF. Here the CDR3 DNA reads TGTGCCAGTAGTAACGGGGGGAGTGGGATCTACGAGCAGTACTTC. The rearrangement joins TRBV19 to TRBJ2-7; TRBD2 aligns across 7 bases. With 4 bases clipped from V and 3 bases from J, the junction kept 9 bases outside the gene matches. The CDR3 length is 15 residues. From germline, CDR1 is LNHDA and CDR2 SQIVND (reference sequence).

This clone has just a few counts. The DNA for the CDR3 is TGTGCCAGCAGCCAAGACAAGGGGGTTAAAATTTCACCCCTCCACTTT. Encoded protein: CASSQDKGVKISPLHF. V and J are TRBV14 and TRBJ1-6; possible D gene TRBD1, 6 bases. Germline V gene lookup returns CDR1 SGHDN and CDR2 FVKESK. This CDR3 contains 16 residues. V was pared by 0 bases and J by 9 bases, with 15 bases between.

This chain links TRBV6-5 with TRBJ1-1, with D uncertain. Germline loops: CDR1 MNHEY, CDR2 SVGAGI. The CDR3 has 13 amino acids. The V and J ends lost 0 bases and 3 bases respectively, with 5 bases between them. CDR3 in DNA: TGTGCCAGCAGTTACTCGGAGGACACTGAAGCTTTCTTT. Amino acids: CASSYSEDTEAFF.

This clone was observed a few times. V and J are TRBV5-1 and TRBJ1-1; 7 bases match TRBD1. CDR1 is SGHRS, CDR2 YFSETQ, per germline. The CDR3 runs to 12 residues. Germline trimming cut 4 bases from V and 5 bases from J; bases unmatched to any gene: 2. The CDR3 here is CASSMTGTEAFF. The DNA for the CDR3 is TGCGCCAGCAGCATGACAGGGACTGAAGCTTTCTTT.

The chain employs TRBV27 and TRBJ2-3, with TRBD2 as a possible D gene (6 bases). Germline V gene lookup returns CDR1 MNHEY and CDR2 SMNVEV (reference sequence). Trimming pared 6 bases from V and 7 bases from J, leaving 8 bases between. The CDR3 covers 11 residues. CDR3 residues: CASRRGNTQYF. CDR3 coding DNA: TGTGCCAGCAGGCGGGGTAATACGCAGTATTTT.

The rearrangement joins TRBV5-4 to TRBJ2-7; 8 nucleotides align to TRBD2. The CDR3 is 16 amino acids. Germline loops: CDR1 SGHNT, CDR2 YYREEE (reference sequence). Trimming at V came to 2 bases and at J to 5 bases, leaving 12 bases not matched to a gene. CDR3 protein: CASSFKKGLAEHEQYF. For the CDR3, the DNA is TGTGCCAGCAGCTTTAAAAAAGGACTAGCCGAACACGAGCAGTACTTC.

The chain couples TRBV27 to TRBJ1-2; 9 bases map to TRBD1. The length of the CDR3 is 14 residues. Per germline, CDR1 MNHEY and CDR2 SMNVEV (reference sequence). V gave up 5 bases and J gave up 5 bases; unmatched junction bases: 6. CDR3 nucleotides: TGTGCCAGCAGTCCGGGACAGGGAGGTTATGGCTACACCTTC. Translating it yields CASSPGQGGYGYTF.

The J gene is TRBJ1-1, the V gene TRBV3-1 (or the pseudogene TRBV3-2); D is unclear. V lost 3 bases and J lost 0, with 8 bases in between. The CDR3 runs 14 residues. Per germline, CDR1 LGHDT and CDR2 YNNKEL (reference sequence). CDR3 bases: TGTGCCAGCAGCCAGGGCCTCCTGAACACTGAAGCTTTCTTT. Encoded protein: CASSQGLLNTEAFF.

The chain employs TRBV5-6 and TRBJ1-5; 7 bases fit TRBD1. Germline CDR1 reads SGHDT; CDR2 reads YYEEEE. This CDR3 is built from 17 residues. V lost 4 bases to trimming and J lost 1 base; unmatched junction nucleotides: 11. In DNA form, the CDR3 reads TGTGCCAGCAGCCGAGGACAGGCCGAACTCAGCAATCAGCCCCAGCATTTT. It specifies CASSRGQAELSNQPQHF.

As regards this clone: A read error is likely, as this CDR3 ends without the conserved phenylalanine or tryptophan. The DNA is omitted, as the CDR3 cannot be located on it reliably, and the CDR3 follows TCRdb's listing. The genes are TRBV6-1 and TRBJ1-1; the table's D call of TRBD1 was not tested on the DNA. The CDR3 has 12 residues if both end residues are counted. In germline, CDR1 is MNHNS, CDR2 SASEGT. The CDR3 is CASSEVGGHGPL.

In its sample, this clone was seen once. V and J are TRBV18 and TRBJ1-1; perhaps TRBD1 as D (5 bases). The CDR3 contains 15 residues. Germline V gene sequence: CDR1 KGHSH, CDR2 LQKENI. Trimming pared 1 base from V and 3 bases from J, leaving 12 bases between. The CDR3 reads CASSPRSGVDTEAFF. The DNA of the CDR3 is TGTGCCAGCTCACCACGGTCGGGGGTGGACACTGAAGCTTTCTTT.

The chain couples TRBV6-5 to TRBJ2-7; tentative D call: TRBD1 (5 bases). Trimming took off 4 bases at V and 0 bases at J, with 10 bases between the two ends. From germline, CDR1 is MNHEY and CDR2 SVGAGI. The CDR3 is 14 residues long. CDR3 bases: TGTGCCAGCAGTTTTACCAGGGACTCCTACGAGCAGTACTTC. It yields the protein CASSFTRDSYEQYF.

The chain combines TRBV2 with TRBJ1-5; D uncertain. V was trimmed by 4 bases and J by 4 bases, leaving 17 bases between them. CDR3 length: 16 amino acids. The germline V gene encodes CDR1 SNHLY and CDR2 FYNNEI. CDR3 bases: TGTGCCAGCAGTGGAGGGTCCGGGGAGAGGAATCAGCCCCAGCATTTT. Translation: CASSGGSGERNQPQHF. Based on the CDR3 plus reference TRBV2 and TRBJ1-5, the full variable domain is EPEVTQTPSHQVTQMGQEVILRCVPISNHLYFYWYRQILGQKVEFLVSFYNNEISEKSEIFDDQFSVERPDGSNFTLKIRSTKLEDSAMYFCASSGGSGERNQPQHFGDGTRLSIL.

V usage is TRBV6-5 and J usage is TRBJ1-4, with 7 bases fitting TRBD1. The germline gives CDR1 MNHEY, CDR2 SVGAGI. CDR3 length equals 15 residues. The J segment lost 5 bases and the V segment lost 6 bases, leaving 9 bases of the junction unmatched. CDR3 loop: CASRVRTGGNEKLFF. CDR3 DNA: TGTGCCAGCAGAGTGCGGACAGGTGGGAATGAAAAACTGTTTTTT.